Following are 30 T cell receptor beta chains from one sample sequenced in a study of blood T cell repertoires in COVID-19. The method was immunoSEQ multiplex PCR; TCRdb's version includes in-frame clones alone and lacks a portion of them. The table lists a few hundred thousand clones, around 90% of them singletons. Sequenced: peripheral blood. Source of these receptors: a woman aged 18-29 years who had recovered from COVID-19.

CDR3 DNA sequence: TGTGCCAGCAGTGGGGGACTCGCGGCCTCTGGAAACACCATATATTTT. Protein product: CASSGGLAASGNTIYF. V is TRBV2 and J is TRBJ1-3; D perhaps matches TRBD1 (5 bases). Looked up from germline, CDR1 is SNHLY and CDR2 is FYNNEI. The CDR3 is 16 residues long. The ends were cut back, 4 bases at V and 0 bases at J, with 13 bases in the middle.

V and J are TRBV3-1 (or the pseudogene TRBV3-2) and TRBJ2-4, with D possibly TRBD2 on 6 matching bases. The CDR3 is made up of 18 amino acids. Trimming left V 0 bases short and J 1 base short, with 16 bases between. Germline V gives CDR1 LGHDT, CDR2 YNNKEL (reference sequence). This CDR3 reads CASSQDSRRGMAKNIQYF. The CDR3 coding sequence is TGTGCCAGCAGCCAAGATTCCAGGAGGGGTATGGCCAAAAACATTCAGTACTTC.

V gene TRBV4-3 combines with J gene TRBJ1-1; D remains unclear. CDR1 is LGHNA and CDR2 is YSLEER in the germline V gene. The CDR3 consists of 13 residues. Trimming pared 0 bases from V and 3 bases from J, leaving 5 bases between. The CDR3 protein is CASSQDGDTEAFF. For the CDR3, the DNA is TGCGCCAGCAGCCAAGACGGGGACACTGAAGCTTTCTTT.

This chain links TRBV5-8 with TRBJ1-2; D possibly corresponds to TRBD1 (6 bases). CDR1 is SGHTS, CDR2 YDEGEE, per germline. The germline V and J ends were trimmed by 3 bases and 5 bases, with 11 bases remaining between them. This CDR3 contains 13 residues. The CDR3 region is CASSSQGNYGYTF. For the CDR3, the DNA is TGTGCCAGCAGCTCCCAGGGGAATTATGGCTACACCTTC.

J is TRBJ2-2 and V is TRBV19; no firm D call. The CDR3 sequence is 14 residues long. Germline V gene sequence: CDR1 LNHDA, CDR2 SQIVND (reference sequence). V was trimmed by 10 bases and J by 0 bases, leaving 12 bases between them. CDR3 sequence (DNA): TGTGCCACCCAACGCCCAGCGAACACCGGGGAGCTGTTTTTT. The encoded protein is CATQRPANTGELFF.

V is TRBV4-1 and J is TRBJ2-2, with D tentatively TRBD2 (6 bases). V was cut by 1 base and J by 4 bases, with 13 bases left in between. Germline CDR1 MGHRA, CDR2 YSYEKL. The CDR3 extends over 16 amino acids. In nucleotides, the CDR3 is TGCGCCAGCAGCCAAGTAGGAGGGAGAGGCACCGGGGAGCTGTTTTTT. Translation: CASSQVGGRGTGELFF.

The chain combines TRBV5-8 with TRBJ1-4; 7 nucleotides agree with TRBD1. The CDR3 has 15 residues. V shed 4 bases and J 4 bases; nucleotides not matched to a gene: 7. In germline, CDR1 is SGHTS, CDR2 YDEGEE. The CDR3 nucleotides are TGTGCCAGCAGCCCGGGACAGACCTATAATGAAAAACTGTTTTTT. Its protein is CASSPGQTYNEKLFF.

This chain links TRBV5-1 with TRBJ1-5; 8 bases fit TRBD1. The CDR3 runs to 14 residues. Germline CDR1 and CDR2: SGHRS and YFSETQ. The ends lost 5 bases at V and 4 bases at J; junction bases unmatched: 5. The CDR3: CASSTGTGNQPQHF. The CDR3 bases are TGCGCCAGCAGTACCGGGACAGGTAATCAGCCCCAGCATTTT.

There are a few counts of this clone. The chain uses TRBV30 and TRBJ2-7; 13 positions agree with TRBD2. Germline CDR1 is GTSNPN and CDR2 is SVGIG (reference sequence). The CDR3 consists of 14 residues. V trimming: 0 bases; J trimming: 9 bases; junction bases outside the gene matches: 5. The CDR3, as DNA: TGTGCCTGGAGTGTAGGACTAGCGGGGGTAGGGCAGTACTTC. This sequence encodes CAWSVGLAGVGQYF.

This chain joins TRBV4-1 and TRBJ1-3; 10 bases align to TRBD1. The V segment lost 0 bases and the J segment 2 bases; nucleotides outside the gene matches: 4. Per germline, CDR1 MGHRA and CDR2 YSYEKL. The CDR3 sequence is 17 residues long. The CDR3 loop is CASSQDPGTGAGNTIYF. The CDR3 DNA follows: TGCGCCAGCAGCCAAGATCCCGGGACAGGGGCTGGAAACACCATATATTTT.

CDR3 sequence reads: CASSSTGTYVGELFF. The CDR3 DNA sequence: TGTGCCAGCAGCTCCACAGGGACCTACGTCGGGGAGCTGTTTTTT. V and J are TRBV6-5 and TRBJ2-2, with D perhaps matching TRBD1 (6 bases). V lost 6 bases and J lost 7, with 18 bases in between. Germline values: CDR1 MNHEY, CDR2 SVGAGI. This CDR3 has 15 residues.

The V and J genes are TRBV18 and TRBJ2-7, with 7 positions matching TRBD1. CDR3 size: 16 residues. J lost 5 bases, V lost 3 bases, and 13 bases had no gene match. Germline-derived CDR1 and CDR2 are KGHSH and LQKENI. CDR3 bases: TGTGCCAGCTCACCCCAAGACAGGGCTTCATCCCACGAGCAGTACTTC. It translates to CASSPQDRASSHEQYF.

The chain has TRBV6-4 and TRBJ1-4; the match to TRBD1 covers 7 bases. CDR3 length equals 14 residues. Germline values: CDR1 MRHNA, CDR2 SNTAGT. With V trimmed by 6 bases and J by 8 bases, 9 bases remained unmatched. CDR3 sequence (DNA): TGTGCCAGCAGCCCCGAGGGGGCCGGAGAAAAACTGTTTTTT. This encodes CASSPEGAGEKLFF.

The genes are TRBV5-5 and TRBJ1-1; no reliable D call. Trimming took off 3 bases at V and 0 bases at J, with 3 bases between the two ends. Germline values: CDR1 SGHKS, CDR2 YYEKEE (reference sequence). This CDR3 has 12 residues. This CDR3 is CASSSMNTEAFF. The CDR3 DNA follows: TGTGCCAGCAGCTCTATGAACACTGAAGCTTTCTTT.

The chain carries TRBV6-5 and TRBJ1-1; D is perhaps TRBD1 (5 bases). V was clipped by 6 bases and J by 0 bases, with 14 bases between them. The CDR3 consists of 15 residues. Germline CDR1 reads MNHEY; CDR2 reads SVGAGI. The CDR3: CASSNLDTLNTEAFF. The DNA for the CDR3 is TGTGCCAGCAGCAACTTGGACACCTTGAACACTGAAGCTTTCTTT.

This CDR3 reads CASRQQETQYF. For the CDR3, the DNA is TGTGCCAGCAGACAACAAGAGACCCAGTACTTC. J is TRBJ2-5 and V is TRBV5-4; D ambiguous. V lost 5 bases, J lost 2 bases, and 4 bases lay in between. CDR1 and CDR2 from the germline V gene are SGHNT and YYREEE (reference sequence). The CDR3 extends over 11 amino acids.

CDR3 loop: CASSGAKGQGIGNTIYF. In DNA form, the CDR3 reads TGCGCCAGTTCCGGAGCGAAGGGTCAGGGGATTGGAAACACCATATATTTT. This chain links TRBV4-3 with TRBJ1-3; D might be TRBD1 (6 bases). Germline assignment: CDR1 LGHNA and CDR2 YSLEER. The CDR3 consists of 17 residues. The V and J ends lost 9 bases and 3 bases respectively, with 24 bases between them.

This clone was detected once. The chain uses TRBV19 and TRBJ2-1; perhaps TRBD1 as D (5 bases). Trimming stripped 6 bases from V and 5 bases from J, with 14 bases between. The CDR3 runs to 14 residues. Germline V gene data show CDR1 as LNHDA and CDR2 as SQIVND (reference sequence). CDR3: CASSPGISNNEQFF. The CDR3, as DNA: TGTGCCAGTAGCCCAGGGATAAGTAACAATGAGCAGTTCTTC.

This chain links TRBV6-4 with TRBJ1-1; D gene unclear. The V end was cut by 3 bases, the J end by 3 bases, with 11 bases between. Germline V gene data show CDR1 as MRHNA and CDR2 as SNTAGT. The CDR3 length is 14 residues. CDR3 DNA: TGTGCCAGCAGTGAGGAGGGCGGCGACACTGAAGCTTTCTTT. Protein product: CASSEEGGDTEAFF.

V gene TRBV12-5 combines with J gene TRBJ2-1, with D perhaps TRBD2 (5 bases). The CDR3 runs to 15 residues. V was pared by 3 bases and J by 6 bases, with 15 bases between. Germline values: CDR1 LGHNT, CDR2 FRNRAP. As DNA, the CDR3 is TGTGCTAGTGGTTTAACTCAAGCGGTTTTCAATGAGCAGTTCTTC. Translation: CASGLTQAVFNEQFF. The full variable domain, completed using reference TRBV12-5 and TRBJ2-1, is DARVTQTPRHKVTEMGQEVTMRCQPILGHNTVFWYRQTMMQGLELLAYFRNRAPLDDSGMPKDRFSAEMPDATLATLKIQPSEPRDSAVYFCASGLTQAVFNEQFFGPGTRLTVL.

The sample holds a few counts of this clone. V usage is TRBV30 and J usage is TRBJ1-1; 8 bases line up with TRBD1. There are 14 residues in the CDR3. Germline values: CDR1 GTSNPN, CDR2 SVGIG (reference sequence). V shed 0 bases, J shed 5 bases, and the junction held 5 bases outside the gene matches. The CDR3: CAWSVAGGLTEAFF. The CDR3 DNA follows: TGTGCCTGGAGTGTGGCAGGGGGCTTGACTGAAGCTTTCTTT.

The rearrangement uses TRBV2 and TRBJ1-4; D is unclear. The germline V gene has CDR1 SNHLY and CDR2 FYNNEI. The length of the CDR3 is 15 residues. With 3 bases removed from V and 3 bases from J, the gap between germline ends came to 11 bases. The CDR3 DNA reads TGTGCCAGCAGTGATTTGGCTCGGGCTAATGAAAAACTGTTTTTT. This sequence encodes CASSDLARANEKLFF.

This chain joins TRBV20-1 and TRBJ2-1; D gene unclear. The CDR3 length is 10 residues. CDR1 and CDR2 from the germline V gene are DFQATT and SNEGSKA (reference sequence). V lost 2 bases, J lost 9 bases, and 5 bases lay in between. In DNA, the CDR3 is TGCAGTGCTAGACACGGTGAGCAGTTCTTC. The encoded protein is CSARHGEQFF.

The rearrangement links TRBV2 to TRBJ2-1, with D possibly TRBD2 on 6 matching bases. The ends were cut back, 6 bases at V and 9 bases at J, with 15 bases in the middle. There are 13 residues in the CDR3. Germline CDR1 and CDR2: SNHLY and FYNNEI. As DNA, the CDR3 is TGTGCCAGCAGCCGACTAGGGGCGAGTGAGCAGTTCTTC. It is translated as CASSRLGASEQFF.

This rearrangement joins TRBV5-1 to TRBJ2-3; D might be TRBD2 (6 bases). Trimming took off 8 bases at V and 6 bases at J, with 16 bases between the two ends. Germline lookup yields CDR1 SGHRS and CDR2 YFSETQ. CDR3 length: 13 amino acids. As DNA, the CDR3 is TGCGCCAGTATAGCGGCCACGGGGGATACGCAGTATTTT. It translates to CASIAATGDTQYF.

The chain couples TRBV7-2 to TRBJ2-3, with 10 bases that match TRBD2. The CDR3 runs 18 residues. CDR1 is SGHTA and CDR2 is FQGNSA in the germline V gene. The J segment lost 1 base and the V segment lost 5 bases, leaving 12 bases of the junction unmatched. CDR3 sequence reads: CASSPNPELAGRTDTQYF. The CDR3, as DNA: TGTGCCAGCAGCCCAAATCCAGAACTAGCGGGACGCACAGATACGCAGTATTTT.

The rearrangement uses TRBV6-5 and TRBJ1-2; D not resolved. The CDR3 has 13 amino acids. The V gene's germline CDR1 is MNHEY and CDR2 SVGAGI. Trimming removed 3 bases at V and 8 bases at J, with 13 bases between. The CDR3 DNA reads as TGTGCCAGCAGTTATTATGGCGGTAGGGGCTACACCTTC. Its translation: CASSYYGGRGYTF.

This clone has a single count. The genes are TRBV4-3 and TRBJ1-6, with a weak D call TRBD1 (6 bases). The CDR3 is 15 residues long. Germline V gives CDR1 LGHNA, CDR2 YSLEER. V lost 6 bases, J lost 4 bases, and 13 bases lay in between. DNA of the CDR3: TGCGCCAGCAGTCATAGACAGGAATATAATTCACCCCTCCACTTT. It specifies CASSHRQEYNSPLHF.

J is TRBJ2-5 and V is TRBV12-3 or TRBV12-4; D is perhaps TRBD1 (5 bases). The germline V and J ends were trimmed by 5 bases and 6 bases, with 13 bases remaining between them. The CDR3 sequence is 13 residues long. The CDR3: CASSKGFGKTQYF. CDR3 DNA sequence: TGTGCCAGCAGTAAGGGGTTTGGCAAGACCCAGTACTTC.

The genes are TRBV6-2 or TRBV6-3 and TRBJ1-5, with 7 bases that match TRBD1. This CDR3 region has 15 residues. Germline values: CDR1 MNHEY, CDR2 SVGEGT. The J segment lost 0 bases and the V segment lost 4 bases, leaving 3 bases of the junction unmatched. CDR3 sequence: CASSWGTDSNQPQHF. For the CDR3, the DNA is TGTGCCAGCAGTTGGGGGACAGATAGCAATCAGCCCCAGCATTTT.